This T cell receptor (beta chain) originates from a study of CD8+CD57+ T cells in acquired aplastic anemia. Overall study results and limits: The same twenty-nine CD8+ CDR3 sequences occurred in patients and in controls. Between patients and controls, CD8+ Simpson's diversity did not vary significantly.

Profiles of TCR beta VDJ and CDR3 were generated from a genomic DNA template. TCRdb processed the reads anew with MiXCR; each CDR3 protein has one entry. The repertoire includes over 40,000 distinct CDR3 sequences, roughly three fifths of them detected once, and 50% to 65% sits in the top ten. Individuals selected for sequencing had exhibited CD8+CD57+ cell expansion on flow cytometry. Blood was sampled before the patients had received any therapy. Trimming pared 5 bases from V and 4 bases from J, leaving 11 bases between. The CDR3 length is 13 residues. From germline, CDR1 is SGHVS and CDR2 FNYEAQ. Notes on this clonotype: Its antigen remains unknown.

Sequencing was done on a sample of sorted CD4+, CD8+, or CD8+CD57+ T cells (not recorded which) from PBMCs. This clonotype was obtained from a human donor with aplastic anemia. This sequence joins TRBV7-6 and TRBJ1-2; D remains unclear. CDR3 nucleotide sequence: TGTGCCAGCAGCCAAGAACCAGGCTATGGCTACACCTTC. As protein: CASSQEPGYGYTF.